This T cell receptor beta chain originates from a study of blood T cell repertoires in COVID-19 (dated by TCRdb to 2018 to 2020). In the study overall: The collaborator samples originated in the United States, Italy and Spain and spanned the acute and convalescent phases of COVID-19. The prospective study material was composed of cDNA or gDNA derived from T cells, B-cell-depleted T cells, or PBMCs. The dataset comprised deeply sampled blood TCRbeta repertoires from subjects exposed to, actively infected with, or recovered from COVID-19. Samples were obtained from the ongoing ImmuneRACE study (first 160 participants) and from 1,254 subjects provided by 6 global collaborators. A de-identified subject ID, COVID-19 status, age in years and sex were almost always included in the sample metadata. The repertoires were made available in a free public database intended to serve as a resource for research on the immune response to SARS-CoV-2. Where available, HLA class I and class II types were obtained from metadata supplied by the sample provider rather than from assay-based typing. What the work shows at the level of the full study, not this receptor alone: The quantity of clinical and demographic metadata differed by source and by participant and was supplied without curation.

Participants in the prospective study were aged roughly 18 to 100 years, lived in under 30 United States geographic areas, and enrolled through a virtual design. In the prospective study, participants were assigned to cohorts based on the clinical history participants reported in a screening survey and a study questionnaire. Exposed participants had been in contact, within 2 weeks of entering the study, with a person who had a PCR-confirmed or clinician-diagnosed case of COVID-19. Each participant in the prospective study had whole blood, serum and a nasopharyngeal or oropharyngeal swab collected by mobile phlebotomists. Prospective study participants could optionally give additional blood draws and questionnaires over an approximately two-month period. Before DNA extraction, blood samples from the prospective study were shipped at room temperature or frozen. The germline V gene gives CDR1 as KGHDR and CDR2 as SFDVKD. The CDR3 goes from the cysteine to the phenylalanine over 18 residues. The read is trimmed to its CDR3 DNA, 54 bases read in frame from base 1. V sheds 2 bases and J sheds 4 bases, leaving 20 bases between their ends.

The immunoSEQ Assay, a bias-controlled multiplex PCR, was used to amplify TCRbeta CDR3 regions from genomic DNA. As for the original processing: Within the assay, amplification of reference gene primers was used to estimate how many nucleated cells each sample contained. Sequence reads were collapsed and filtered to measure the absolute abundance of every unique TCRbeta CDR3 rearrangement. For each sample, productive Simpson clonality was calculated as the square root of Simpson's diversity index over productive rearrangements. Sourced from immuneACCESS, this table was stored by TCRdb with only in-frame sequences that have V and J called. A share of the clones is absent; for the studies checked, an unresolved V gene accounts for under half, and the remainder has no known explanation. The V and J calls and clone size were taken over from that table, and D and trimming were inferred from the DNA. This sample holds 350,000 or so clones; 85% to 90% were observed only once. The ten largest clones add up to 1% of the sample.

A remark on this clone: This receptor's antigen is unknown. The sample holds no much larger clone one base away, and base qualities are not on file.

This clonotype originated in a woman aged 25 to 39 who had been exposed to COVID-19. The sequence joins TRBV24-1 to TRBJ2-1, and perhaps TRBD1 as D gene, on 6 matching bases. Material: PBMCs or T cells enriched from blood (not recorded which). The nucleotide sequence reads as follows: TGTGCCACCAGTGATTCCCGGACAGTGATCGTTGATTACAATGAGCAGTTCTTC. Protein translation: CATSDSRTVIVDYNEQFF.